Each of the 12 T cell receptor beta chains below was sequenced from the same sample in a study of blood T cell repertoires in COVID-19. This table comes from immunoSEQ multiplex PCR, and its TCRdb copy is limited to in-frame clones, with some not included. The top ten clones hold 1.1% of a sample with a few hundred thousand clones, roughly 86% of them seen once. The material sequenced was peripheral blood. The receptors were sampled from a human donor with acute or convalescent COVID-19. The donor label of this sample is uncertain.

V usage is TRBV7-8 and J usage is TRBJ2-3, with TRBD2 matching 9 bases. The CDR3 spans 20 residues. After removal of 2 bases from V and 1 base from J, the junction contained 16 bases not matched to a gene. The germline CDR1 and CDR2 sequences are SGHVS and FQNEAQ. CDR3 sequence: CASSLKGGGRALLGTDTQYF. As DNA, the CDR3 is TGTGCCAGCAGCTTAAAGGGAGGCGGGAGGGCCCTCCTTGGCACAGATACGCAGTATTTT. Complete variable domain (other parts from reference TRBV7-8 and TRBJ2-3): GAGVSQSPRYKVAKRGQDVALRCDPISGHVSLFWYQQALGQGPEFLTYFQNEAQLDKSGLPSDRFFAERPEGSVSTLKIQRTQQEDSAVYLCASSLKGGGRALLGTDTQYFGPGTRLTVL.

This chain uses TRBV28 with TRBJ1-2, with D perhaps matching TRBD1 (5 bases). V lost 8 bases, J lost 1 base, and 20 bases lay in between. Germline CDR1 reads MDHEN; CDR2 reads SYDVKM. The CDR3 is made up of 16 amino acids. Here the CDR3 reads CASRPSFAGGNYGYTF. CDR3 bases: TGTGCCAGCCGCCCCTCCTTTGCGGGGGGTAACTATGGCTACACCTTC.

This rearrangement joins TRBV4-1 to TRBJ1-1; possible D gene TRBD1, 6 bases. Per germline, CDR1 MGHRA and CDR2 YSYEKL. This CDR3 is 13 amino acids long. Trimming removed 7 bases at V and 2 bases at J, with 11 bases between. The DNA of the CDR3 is TGCGCCAGCAAGGGGACACTTAACACTGAAGCTTTCTTT. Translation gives CASKGTLNTEAFF.

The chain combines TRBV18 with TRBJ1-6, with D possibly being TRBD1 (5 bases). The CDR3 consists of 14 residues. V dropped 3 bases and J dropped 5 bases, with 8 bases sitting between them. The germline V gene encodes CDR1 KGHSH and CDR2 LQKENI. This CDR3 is CASSPSRDNSPLHF. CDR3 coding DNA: TGTGCCAGCTCACCCAGCAGGGATAATTCACCCCTCCACTTT.

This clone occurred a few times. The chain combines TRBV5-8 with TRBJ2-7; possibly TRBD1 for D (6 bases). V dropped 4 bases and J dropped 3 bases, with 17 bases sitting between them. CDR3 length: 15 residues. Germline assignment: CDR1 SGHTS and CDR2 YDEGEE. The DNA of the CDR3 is TGTGCCAGCAGCCCACTCAGGGGTTCCCTCTACGAGCAGTACTTC. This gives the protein CASSPLRGSLYEQYF.

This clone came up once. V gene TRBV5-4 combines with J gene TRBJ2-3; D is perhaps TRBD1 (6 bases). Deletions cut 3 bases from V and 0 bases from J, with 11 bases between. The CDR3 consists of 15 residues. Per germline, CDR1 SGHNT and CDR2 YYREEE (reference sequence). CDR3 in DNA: TGTGCCAGCAGCTCCAGACAGGCCAGCACAGATACGCAGTATTTT. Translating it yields CASSSRQASTDTQYF.

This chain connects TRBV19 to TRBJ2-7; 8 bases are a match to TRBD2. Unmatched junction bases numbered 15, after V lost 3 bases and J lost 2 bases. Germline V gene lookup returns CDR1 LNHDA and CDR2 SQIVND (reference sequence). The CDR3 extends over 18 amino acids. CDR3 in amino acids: CASSIGPLGGRLTYEQYF. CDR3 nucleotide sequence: TGTGCCAGTAGTATTGGTCCCTTAGGCGGGAGGCTTACCTACGAGCAGTACTTC. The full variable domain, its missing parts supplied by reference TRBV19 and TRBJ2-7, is DGGITQSPKYLFRKEGQNVTLSCEQNLNHDAMYWYRQDPGQGLRLIYYSQIVNDFQKGDIAEGYSVSREKKESFPLTVTSAQKNPTAFYLCASSIGPLGGRLTYEQYFGPGTRLTVT.

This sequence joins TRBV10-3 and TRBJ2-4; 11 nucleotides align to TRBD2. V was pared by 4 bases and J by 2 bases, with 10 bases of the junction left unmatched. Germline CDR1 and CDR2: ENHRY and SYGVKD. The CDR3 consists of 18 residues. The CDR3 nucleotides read TGTGCCATCAGTGCGGTCGTAGCGGGAGGGCCTTCCAAAAACATTCAGTACTTC. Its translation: CAISAVVAGGPSKNIQYF.

This chain's CDR3 is CASSPLAGGPIDEQFF. The CDR3 nucleotides are TGTGCCAGCAGCCCCCTAGCGGGGGGGCCTATCGATGAGCAGTTCTTC. V usage is TRBV7-9 and J usage is TRBJ2-1; 12 bases map to TRBD2. CDR1 is SEHNR, CDR2 FQNEAQ, per germline (reference sequence). The V and J ends lost 5 bases and 8 bases, in that order; junction bases with no gene match: 10. The CDR3 extends over 16 amino acids. The whole variable domain, filled in from reference TRBV7-9 and TRBJ2-1, reads DTGVSQNPRHKITKRGQNVTFRCDPISEHNRLYWYRQTLGQGPEFLTYFQNEAQLEKSRLLSDRFSAERPKGSFSTLEIQRTEQGDSAMYLCASSPLAGGPIDEQFFGPGTRLTVL.

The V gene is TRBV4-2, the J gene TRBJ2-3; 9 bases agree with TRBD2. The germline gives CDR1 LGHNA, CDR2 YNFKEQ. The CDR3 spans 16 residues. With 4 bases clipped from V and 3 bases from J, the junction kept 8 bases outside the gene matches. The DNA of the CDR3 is TGTGCCAGCAGCCGTAGCGGGAGCCCTGGAACAGATACGCAGTATTTT. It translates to CASSRSGSPGTDTQYF.

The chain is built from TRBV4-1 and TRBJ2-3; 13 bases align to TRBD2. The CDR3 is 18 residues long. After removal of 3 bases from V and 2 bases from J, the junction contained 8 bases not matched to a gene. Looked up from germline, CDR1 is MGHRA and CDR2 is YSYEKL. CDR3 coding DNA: TGCGCCAGCAGCCATACTTGGACTAGCGGGAGCTCCACAGATACGCAGTATTTT. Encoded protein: CASSHTWTSGSSTDTQYF.

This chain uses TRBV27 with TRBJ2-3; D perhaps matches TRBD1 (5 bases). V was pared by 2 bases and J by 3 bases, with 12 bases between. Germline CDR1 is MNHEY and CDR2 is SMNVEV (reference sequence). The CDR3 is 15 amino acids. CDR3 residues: CASSLSRGPTDTQYF. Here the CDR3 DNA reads TGTGCCAGCAGTTTAAGTAGGGGCCCAACAGATACGCAGTATTTT.